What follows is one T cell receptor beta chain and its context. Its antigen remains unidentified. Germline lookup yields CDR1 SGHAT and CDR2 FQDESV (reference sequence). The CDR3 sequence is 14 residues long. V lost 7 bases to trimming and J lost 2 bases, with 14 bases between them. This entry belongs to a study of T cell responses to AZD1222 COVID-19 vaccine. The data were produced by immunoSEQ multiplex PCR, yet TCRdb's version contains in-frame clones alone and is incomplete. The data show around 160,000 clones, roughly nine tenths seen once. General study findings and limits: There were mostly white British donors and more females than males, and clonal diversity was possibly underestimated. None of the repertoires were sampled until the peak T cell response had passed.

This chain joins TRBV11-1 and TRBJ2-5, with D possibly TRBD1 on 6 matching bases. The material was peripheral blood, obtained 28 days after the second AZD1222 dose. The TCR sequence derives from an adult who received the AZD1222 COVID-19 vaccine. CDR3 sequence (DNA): TGTGCCAGCACCCCCAGGGGCCCTCAAGAGACCCAGTACTTC. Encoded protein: CASTPRGPQETQYF.